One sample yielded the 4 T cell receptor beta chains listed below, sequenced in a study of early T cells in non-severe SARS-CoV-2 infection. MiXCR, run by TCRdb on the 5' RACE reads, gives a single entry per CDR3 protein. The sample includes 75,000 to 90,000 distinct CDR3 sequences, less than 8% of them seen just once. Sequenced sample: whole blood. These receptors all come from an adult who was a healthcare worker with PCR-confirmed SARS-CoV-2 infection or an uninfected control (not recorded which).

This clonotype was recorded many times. CDR3 sequence: CASSLGSRAYEQYF. The DNA of the CDR3 is TGTGCCAGCAGCTTAGGGTCCCGGGCTTACGAGCAGTACTTC. The chain is built from TRBV7-2 and TRBJ2-7; no clear D. The CDR3 has 14 amino acids. Germline V gene lookup returns CDR1 SGHTA and CDR2 FQGNSA. V lost 1 base to trimming and J lost 4 bases, with 11 bases between them.

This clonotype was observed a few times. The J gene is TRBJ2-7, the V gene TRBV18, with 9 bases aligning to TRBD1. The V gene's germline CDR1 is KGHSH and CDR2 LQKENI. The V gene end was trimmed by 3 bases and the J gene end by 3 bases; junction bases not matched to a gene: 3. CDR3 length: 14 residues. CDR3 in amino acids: CASSPDRGYYEQYF. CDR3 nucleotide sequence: TGTGCCAGCTCACCCGACAGGGGGTACTACGAGCAGTACTTC.

This CDR3 reads CSASVSGFLNEQFF. The CDR3 region has the DNA TGCAGTGCTAGTGTAAGCGGCTTCTTGAATGAGCAGTTCTTC. The chain links TRBV20-1 to TRBJ2-1; tentative D call: TRBD2 (5 bases). The V end lost 3 bases, the J end lost 7 bases, and 16 bases lay between the germline ends. CDR3 length: 14 amino acids. CDR1 and CDR2 from the germline V gene are DFQATT and SNEGSKA (reference sequence).

CDR3 nucleotides: TGTGCTAGTGGTTTGCCCTCCGGACAGGGGGCGCTGGGGCGGCCCGTATACTCCTACAATGAGCAGTTCTTC. It specifies CASGLPSGQGALGRPVYSYNEQFF. V usage is TRBV12-5 and J usage is TRBJ2-1; 11 positions match TRBD1. The V gene end was trimmed by 2 bases and the J gene end by 0 bases; junction bases not matched to a gene: 24. The CDR3 extends over 24 amino acids. Germline CDR1 reads LGHNT; CDR2 reads FRNRAP.